These 6 T cell receptor beta chains originate from one sample sequenced in a study of beta chain features in type 1 diabetes. TCRB transcripts that were expressed got sequenced, as all of the isolated RNA had been reverse transcribed. Repertoires were generated with immunoSEQ multiplex PCR, while TCRdb's copy carries only in-frame clones and drops some. The sample has 250,000 to 400,000 clones; about 14% are singletons. The sample comprised central memory CD4+ T cells from blood. These receptors originate from a young man in good health.

This clone was found a few times. The chain recombines TRBV4-3 with TRBJ2-1; no reliable D call. The ends were cut back, 0 bases at V and 0 bases at J, with 6 bases in the middle. The V gene's germline CDR1 is LGHNA and CDR2 YSLEER. The length of the CDR3 is 15 residues. CDR3 DNA sequence: TGCGCCAGCAGCCAAGACGCCACCTCCTACAATGAGCAGTTCTTC. Residues: CASSQDATSYNEQFF.

In this sample, this clone turned up a few times. The chain uses TRBV18 and TRBJ2-2; 7 bases are a match to TRBD2. Germline V CDR1 and CDR2: KGHSH, LQKENI. This CDR3 spans 16 amino acids. J lost 5 bases, V lost 6 bases, and 12 bases had no gene match. CDR3: CASSSTMVAGTGELFF. The CDR3 DNA follows: TGTGCCAGCTCGAGCACCATGGTAGCGGGTACCGGGGAGCTGTTTTTT. Based on the CDR3 plus reference TRBV18 and TRBJ2-2, the full variable domain is NAGVMQNPRHLVRRRGQEARLRCSPMKGHSHVYWYRQLPEEGLKFMVYLQKENIIDESGMPKERFSAEFPKEGPSILRIQQVVRGDSAAYFCASSSTMVAGTGELFFGEGSRLTVL.

The chain uses TRBV6-1 and TRBJ1-3; D gene unclear. The CDR3 is made up of 16 amino acids. Germline lookup yields CDR1 MNHNS and CDR2 SASEGT. Deletions cut 2 bases from V and 2 bases from J, with 13 bases between. The CDR3 DNA reads TGTGCCAGCAGTGAAAATTTGGGGTTGGCTGGAAACACCATATATTTT. Its protein product is CASSENLGLAGNTIYF.

DNA of the CDR3: TGTGCCAGCAGCTTGGTAGGACAGTTTAAGACTGGGGCCAACGTCCTGACTTTC. Translation gives CASSLVGQFKTGANVLTF. The chain is built from TRBV5-4 and TRBJ2-6; TRBD1 is a possible D gene (6 bases). CDR3 size: 18 residues. Trimming took off 0 bases at V and 2 bases at J, with 15 bases between the two ends. The V gene's germline CDR1 is SGHNT and CDR2 YYREEE (reference sequence). The full variable domain, its missing parts supplied by reference TRBV5-4 and TRBJ2-6, is ETGVTQSPTHLIKTRGQQVTLRCSSQSGHNTVSWYQQALGQGPQFIFQYYREEENGRGNFPPRFSGLQFPNYSSELNVNALELDDSALYLCASSLVGQFKTGANVLTFGAGSRLTVL.

This clone appeared a single time. J is TRBJ2-7 and V is TRBV10-1; 9 nucleotides line up with TRBD1. V gave up 4 bases and J gave up 2 bases; unmatched junction bases: 6. The CDR3 sequence is 15 residues long. Germline CDR1 WNHNN, CDR2 SYGVQD (reference sequence). The CDR3 bases are TGCGCCAGCAGTGGGCTGGACAGGGGCCCCTACGAGCAGTACGTC. Protein: CASSGLDRGPYEQYV.

Only a few counts were recorded for this clone. The chain recombines TRBV27 with TRBJ2-3, with D possibly matching TRBD2 (6 bases). This CDR3 is 18 amino acids long. Trimming removed 7 bases at V and 0 bases at J, with 23 bases between. From germline, CDR1 is MNHEY and CDR2 SMNVEV (reference sequence). CDR3 region: CASTISPQLARSTDTQYF. CDR3 DNA: TGTGCCAGCACCATAAGCCCCCAACTAGCCCGTAGCACAGATACGCAGTATTTT.